This T cell receptor (beta chain) was identified during a study of shared clonotypes between healthy human individuals. Study-wide results and caveats: Blood was the sole source, and tissue repertoires probably differ. It was the non-shared clonotypes that had lower generation probabilities than clonotypes shared by all four donors. Larger richness was generally estimated for naive than memory subsets.

Genomic DNA from each subset was divided evenly over several immunoSEQ plates. Clones were sequenced by immunoSEQ multiplex PCR, and TCRdb holds only the in-frame ones, with some missing. The data contain about 2.3 million clones, just over 90% of them singletons. The CDR3 is 11 amino acids. V was clipped by 1 base and J by 13 bases, with 10 bases between them. From germline, CDR1 is LGHNT and CDR2 FRNRAP. Note on this clone: Antigen unknown.

The chain uses TRBV12-5 and TRBJ1-2; D not resolved. The TCR originated in a man between 18 and 29 years old in good health. Some clones in this sample may be carry-over from other donors' samples. The sample comprised naive CD4+ T cells from PBMCs. Described subset: CD45RA+ positively selected. The CDR3 nucleotides are TGTGCTAGTGGTTTGGATTCAGTGTTCACCTTC. Translated: CASGLDSVFTF.